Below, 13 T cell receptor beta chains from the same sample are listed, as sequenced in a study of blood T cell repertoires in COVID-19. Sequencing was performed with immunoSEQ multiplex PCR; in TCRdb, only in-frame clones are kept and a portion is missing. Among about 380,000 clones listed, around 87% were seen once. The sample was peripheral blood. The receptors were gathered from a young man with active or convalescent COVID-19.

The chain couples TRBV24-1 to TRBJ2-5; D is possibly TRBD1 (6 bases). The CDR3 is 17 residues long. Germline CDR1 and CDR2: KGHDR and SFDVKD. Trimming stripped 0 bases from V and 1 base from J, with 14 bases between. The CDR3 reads CATSDLGQTQIQETQYF. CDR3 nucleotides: TGTGCCACCAGTGATTTGGGACAGACGCAGATCCAAGAGACCCAGTACTTC.

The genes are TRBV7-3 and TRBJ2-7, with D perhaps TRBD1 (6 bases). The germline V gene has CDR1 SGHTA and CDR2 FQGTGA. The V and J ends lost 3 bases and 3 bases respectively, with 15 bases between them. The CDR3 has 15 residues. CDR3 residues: CASSFPPGHHYEQYF. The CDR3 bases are TGTGCCAGCAGCTTTCCTCCGGGACACCACTACGAGCAGTACTTC.

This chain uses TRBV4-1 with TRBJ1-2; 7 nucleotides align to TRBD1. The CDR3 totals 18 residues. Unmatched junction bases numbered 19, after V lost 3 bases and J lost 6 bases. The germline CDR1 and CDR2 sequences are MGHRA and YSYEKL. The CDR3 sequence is CASSHPEGRDSYFHGYTF. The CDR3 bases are TGCGCCAGCAGCCACCCCGAGGGAAGGGACAGTTATTTCCATGGCTACACCTTC.

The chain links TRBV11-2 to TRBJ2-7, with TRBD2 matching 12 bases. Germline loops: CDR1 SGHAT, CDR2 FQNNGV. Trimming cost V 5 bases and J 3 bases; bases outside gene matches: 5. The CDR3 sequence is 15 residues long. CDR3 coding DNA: TGTGCCAGCAGCACCCAGACTAGCGGGAGCTACGAGCAGTACTTC. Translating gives CASSTQTSGSYEQYF.

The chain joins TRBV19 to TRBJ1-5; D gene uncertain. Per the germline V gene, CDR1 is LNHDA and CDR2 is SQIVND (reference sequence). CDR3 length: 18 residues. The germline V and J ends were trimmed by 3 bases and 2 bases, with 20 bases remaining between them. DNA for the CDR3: TGTGCCAGTAGTATCGGGATCCTCCGGAGGAGGGGCAATCAGCCCCAGCATTTT. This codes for CASSIGILRRRGNQPQHF.

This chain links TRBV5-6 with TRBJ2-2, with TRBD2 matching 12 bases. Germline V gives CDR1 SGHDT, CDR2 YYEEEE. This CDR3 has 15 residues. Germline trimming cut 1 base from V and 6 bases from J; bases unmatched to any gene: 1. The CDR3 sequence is CASSLLAGGPGELFF. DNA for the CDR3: TGTGCCAGCAGCTTGCTAGCGGGAGGGCCCGGGGAGCTGTTTTTT.

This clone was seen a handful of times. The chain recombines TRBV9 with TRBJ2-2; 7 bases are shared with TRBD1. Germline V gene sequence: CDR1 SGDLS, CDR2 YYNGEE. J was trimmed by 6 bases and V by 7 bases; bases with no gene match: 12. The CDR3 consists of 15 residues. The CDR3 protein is CASGGQIESPGELFF. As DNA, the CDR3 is TGTGCCAGCGGGGGACAGATAGAGAGTCCCGGGGAGCTGTTTTTT.

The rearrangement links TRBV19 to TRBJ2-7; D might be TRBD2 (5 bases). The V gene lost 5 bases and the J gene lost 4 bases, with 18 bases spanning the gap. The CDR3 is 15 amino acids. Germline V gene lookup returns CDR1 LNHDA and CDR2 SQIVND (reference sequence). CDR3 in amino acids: CASSSGWGEGYEQYF. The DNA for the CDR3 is TGTGCCAGTAGTTCTGGATGGGGAGAGGGTTACGAGCAGTACTTC.

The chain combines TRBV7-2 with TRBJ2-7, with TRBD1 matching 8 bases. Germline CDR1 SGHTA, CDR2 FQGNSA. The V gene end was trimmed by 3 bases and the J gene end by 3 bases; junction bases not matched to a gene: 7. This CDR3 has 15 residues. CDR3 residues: CASSLEDRGSYEQYF. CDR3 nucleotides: TGTGCCAGCAGCTTGGAAGACAGGGGTAGCTACGAGCAGTACTTC.

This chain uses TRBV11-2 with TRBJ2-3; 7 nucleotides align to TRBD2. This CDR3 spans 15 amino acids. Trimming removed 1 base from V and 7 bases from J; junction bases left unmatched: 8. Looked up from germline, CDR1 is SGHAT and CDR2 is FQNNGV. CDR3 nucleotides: TGTGCCAGCAGCTTAGGGTCCAGGGAGGGGAATACGCAGTATTTT. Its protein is CASSLGSREGNTQYF.

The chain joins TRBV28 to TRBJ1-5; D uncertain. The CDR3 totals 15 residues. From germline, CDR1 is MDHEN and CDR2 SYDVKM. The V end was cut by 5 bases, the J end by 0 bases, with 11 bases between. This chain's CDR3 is CASSAGTFSNQPQHF. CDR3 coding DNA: TGTGCCAGCAGTGCGGGAACGTTTAGCAATCAGCCCCAGCATTTT.

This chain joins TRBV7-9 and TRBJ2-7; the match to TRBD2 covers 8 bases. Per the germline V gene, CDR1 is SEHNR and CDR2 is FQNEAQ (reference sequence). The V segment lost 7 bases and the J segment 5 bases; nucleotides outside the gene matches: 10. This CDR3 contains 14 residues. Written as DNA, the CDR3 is TGTGCCAGCACCCTCGGGGGGGTGAGGGACGAGCAGTACTTC. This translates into CASTLGGVRDEQYF.

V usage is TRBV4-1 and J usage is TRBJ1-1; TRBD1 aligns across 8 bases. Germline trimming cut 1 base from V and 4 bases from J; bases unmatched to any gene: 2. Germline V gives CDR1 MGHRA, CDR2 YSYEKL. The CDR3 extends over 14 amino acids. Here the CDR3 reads CASSQVDRVTEAFF. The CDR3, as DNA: TGCGCCAGCAGCCAAGTGGACAGGGTCACTGAAGCTTTCTTT.